This is a list of T cell receptor beta chains from one sample in a study of radiotherapy plus CTLA-4 blockade in lung cancer. Using immunoSEQ multiplex PCR, the repertoire was profiled, and TCRdb retains in-frame clones only, with some absent. This repertoire shows more than 40,000 clones, around 86% found once; its top ten account for 2.5% to 3.5%. The starting material was peripheral blood, obtained from a patient treated with radiotherapy plus ipilimumab. Receptor source: a human donor with non-small cell lung cancer who had stable disease on radiotherapy plus ipilimumab. CDR3s include the opening cysteine and the closing phenylalanine or tryptophan. Each record gives: V gene, D gene, J gene, CDR3 length, clone size, CDR3 protein, CDR3 DNA. A D gene is named only where the DNA matches it firmly. Rows give clone size only sometimes, using once, few, many, or a class for an expanded clone.

V: TRBV9; D: TRBD1; J: TRBJ2-7; length: 15; size: once; CDR3: CASSVEPDRAREQYF; DNA: TGTGCCAGCAGCGTAGAGCCAGACAGGGCCCGCGAGCAGTACTTC
V: TRBV7-3; D: -; J: TRBJ2-2; length: 17; size: -; CDR3: CASSLSQSGANTGELFF; DNA: TGTGCCAGCAGCTTAAGTCAGTCGGGTGCGAACACCGGGGAGCTGTTTTTT
V: TRBV19; D: -; J: TRBJ2-5; length: 19; size: -; CDR3: CASSTFSESGTRTRETQYF; DNA: TGTGCCAGTAGTACGTTTTCGGAGTCGGGGACAAGGACAAGGGAGACCCAGTACTTC
V: TRBV27; D: -; J: TRBJ1-2; length: 13; size: -; CDR3: CASSLNRVKGYTF; DNA: TGTGCCAGCAGTTTGAACAGGGTCAAGGGCTACACCTTC
V: TRBV7-2; D: -; J: TRBJ1-1; length: 13; size: -; CDR3: CASSLVQVTEAFF; DNA: TGTGCCAGCAGCTTAGTACAGGTGACTGAAGCTTTCTTT
V: TRBV7-8; D: TRBD2; J: TRBJ2-1; length: 15; size: -; CDR3: CASSLVSGKGNEQFF; DNA: TGTGCCAGCAGCTTAGTAAGCGGGAAAGGCAATGAGCAGTTCTTC
V: TRBV7-3; D: -; J: TRBJ2-3; length: 15; size: few; CDR3: CASSSRGLPTDTQYF; DNA: TGTGCCAGCAGCTCACGGGGACTCCCCACAGATACGCAGTATTTT
V: TRBV18; D: TRBD2; J: TRBJ2-2; length: 17; size: -; CDR3: CASSPRIQREGHRELFF; DNA: TGTGCCAGCTCACCACGAATCCAGCGGGAGGGCCACCGGGAGCTGTTTTTT
V: TRBV28; D: TRBD2; J: TRBJ2-1; length: 15; size: -; CDR3: CASSRTSDSYNEQFF; DNA: TGTGCCAGCAGCAGAACTAGCGACTCCTACAATGAGCAGTTCTTC
V: TRBV9; D: -; J: TRBJ2-5; length: 16; size: once; CDR3: CASSVGRIQAQETQYF; DNA: TGTGCCAGCAGCGTAGGGAGGATCCAGGCGCAAGAGACCCAGTACTTC
V: TRBV7-8; D: -; J: TRBJ1-2; length: 15; size: -; CDR3: CASSSTDLEGYGYTF; DNA: TGTGCCAGCAGCTCCACCGATCTGGAGGGGTATGGCTACACCTTC
V: TRBV19; D: -; J: TRBJ2-7; length: 14; size: -; CDR3: CASSPGTFSYEQYF; DNA: TGTGCCAGTAGTCCCGGGACATTCTCCTACGAGCAGTACTTC
V: TRBV27; D: TRBD2; J: TRBJ2-1; length: 17; size: -; CDR3: CASSLVGGPIAYNEQFF; DNA: TGTGCCAGCAGTTTAGTGGGAGGGCCGATTGCCTACAATGAGCAGTTCTTC
V: TRBV21-1; D: -; J: TRBJ2-4; length: 16; size: -; CDR3: CASSKRQVLAKNIQYF; DNA: TGTGCCAGCAGCAAGAGACAGGTCCTAGCCAAAAACATTCAGTACTTC
V: TRBV7-6; D: TRBD1; J: TRBJ1-1; length: 15; size: -; CDR3: CASSLEGTGNTEAFF; DNA: TGTGCCAGCAGCTTAGAAGGGACAGGGAACACTGAAGCTTTCTTT
V: TRBV27; D: TRBD1; J: TRBJ2-7; length: 14; size: -; CDR3: CASSKTGGIYEQYF; DNA: TGTGCCAGCAGTAAGACAGGGGGCATCTACGAGCAGTACTTC
V: TRBV7-2; D: -; J: TRBJ2-5; length: 14; size: -; CDR3: CASTVGGGRETQYF; DNA: TGTGCCAGCACCGTAGGGGGGGGCAGAGAGACCCAGTACTTC
V: TRBV20-1; D: -; J: TRBJ2-3; length: 11; size: -; CDR3: CSARVTDTQYF; DNA: TGCAGTGCTCGCGTCACAGATACGCAGTATTTT
V: TRBV9; D: -; J: TRBJ2-7; length: 15; size: -; CDR3: CASSVGGVPSYEQYF; DNA: TGTGCCAGCAGCGTAGGGGGGGTCCCTTCCTACGAGCAGTACTTC
V: TRBV6-1; D: TRBD2; J: TRBJ2-1; length: 14; size: -; CDR3: CASRSSGNYNEQFF; DNA: TGTGCCAGCAGATCTAGCGGGAATTACAATGAGCAGTTCTTC
V: TRBV7-2; D: TRBD2; J: TRBJ2-5; length: 13; size: -; CDR3: CASSFERDNPQYF; DNA: TGTGCCAGCAGCTTCGAGCGGGATAATCCCCAGTACTTC
V: TRBV28; D: -; J: TRBJ2-2; length: 14; size: -; CDR3: CATRGQANTGELFF; DNA: TGTGCCACCCGAGGGCAGGCGAACACCGGGGAGCTGTTTTTT
V: TRBV9; D: TRBD2; J: TRBJ2-1; length: 16; size: -; CDR3: CASSVGGGRASNEQFF; DNA: TGTGCCAGCAGCGTAGGGGGCGGGAGGGCCTCCAATGAGCAGTTCTTC
V: TRBV29-1; D: TRBD1; J: TRBJ2-3; length: 14; size: few; CDR3: CSVDRTGAGGTQYF; DNA: TGCAGCGTTGACCGCACAGGGGCTGGGGGTACGCAGTATTTT
V: TRBV28; D: -; J: TRBJ1-1; length: 14; size: -; CDR3: CASNAGLVSTEAFF; DNA: TGTGCCAGCAACGCGGGCCTGGTAAGCACTGAAGCTTTCTTT
V: TRBV27; D: -; J: TRBJ2-3; length: 12; size: -; CDR3: CASRERTDTQYF; DNA: TGTGCCAGCAGGGAGCGGACAGATACGCAGTATTTT
V: TRBV9; D: TRBD2; J: TRBJ2-4; length: 16; size: -; CDR3: CASSVGLAGGGNIQYF; DNA: TGTGCCAGCAGCGTCGGACTAGCGGGAGGGGGAAACATTCAGTACTTC
V: TRBV2; D: TRBD2; J: TRBJ2-2; length: 15; size: -; CDR3: CASSSGGGITGELFF; DNA: TGTGCCAGCAGTAGCGGGGGGGGGATCACCGGGGAGCTGTTTTTT
V: TRBV4-3; D: TRBD1; J: TRBJ1-5; length: 14; size: -; CDR3: CASSLRTGNQPQHF; DNA: TGCGCCAGCAGCCTCCGGACAGGAAATCAGCCCCAGCATTTT
V: TRBV19; D: TRBD1; J: TRBJ2-7; length: 14; size: -; CDR3: CATSYTGQDYEQYF; DNA: TGTGCCACCTCTTATACTGGACAGGACTACGAGCAGTACTTC
V: TRBV7-9; D: -; J: TRBJ2-3; length: 14; size: -; CDR3: CASSREGAVDTQYF; DNA: TGTGCCAGCAGCCGGGAGGGGGCCGTAGATACGCAGTATTTT